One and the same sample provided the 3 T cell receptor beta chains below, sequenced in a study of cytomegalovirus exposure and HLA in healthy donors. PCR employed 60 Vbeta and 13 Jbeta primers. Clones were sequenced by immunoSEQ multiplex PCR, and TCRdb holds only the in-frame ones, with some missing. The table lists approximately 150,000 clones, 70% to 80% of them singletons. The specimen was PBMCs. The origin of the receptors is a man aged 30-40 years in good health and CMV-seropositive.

The CDR3 DNA follows: TGCGCCAGCAGCCAAGCGGCTAGTTCTAGCGACGAGCAGTACTTC. The encoded protein is CASSQAASSSDEQYF. The rearrangement joins TRBV4-1 to TRBJ2-7; D might be TRBD2 (6 bases). CDR1 is MGHRA and CDR2 is YSYEKL in the germline V gene. V gave up 1 base and J gave up 5 bases, with 15 bases separating them. The CDR3 is made up of 15 amino acids.

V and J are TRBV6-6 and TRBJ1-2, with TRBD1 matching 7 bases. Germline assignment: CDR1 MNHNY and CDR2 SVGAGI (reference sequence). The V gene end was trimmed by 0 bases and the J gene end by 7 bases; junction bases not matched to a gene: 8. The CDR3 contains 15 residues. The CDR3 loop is CASSYSQGGKGGYTF. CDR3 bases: TGTGCCAGCAGTTACTCACAAGGGGGCAAGGGTGGCTACACCTTC.

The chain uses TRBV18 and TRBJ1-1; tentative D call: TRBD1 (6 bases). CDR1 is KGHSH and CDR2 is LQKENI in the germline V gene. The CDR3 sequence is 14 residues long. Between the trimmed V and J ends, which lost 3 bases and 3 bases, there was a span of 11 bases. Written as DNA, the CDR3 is TGTGCCAGCTCACCTTCCCCAGGGGACACTGAAGCTTTCTTT. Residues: CASSPSPGDTEAFF. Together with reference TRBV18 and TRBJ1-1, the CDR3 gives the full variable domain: NAGVMQNPRHLVRRRGQEARLRCSPMKGHSHVYWYRQLPEEGLKFMVYLQKENIIDESGMPKERFSAEFPKEGPSILRIQQVVRGDSAAYFCASSPSPGDTEAFFGQGTRLTVV.